There are many counts of the clone carrying this T cell receptor beta chain. What it binds is unknown. It was with a sample-barcoded 5' primer and a J-beta primer mix that a second PCR of about 6 to 11 cycles was run. TCRdb re-called the 5' RACE reads through MiXCR, storing one row per CDR3 protein. Seen here are over 700,000 distinct CDR3 sequences, roughly 50% observed once, and the top ten hold under 50%. These data belong to a study of blood T cells in healthy people across ages. There are 12 residues in the CDR3. V gave up 4 bases and J gave up 6 bases; unmatched junction bases: 5. Germline CDR1 is SQVTM and CDR2 is ANQGSEA. Broader study findings: The lack of PBMC sorting stopped any conclusive naive versus antigen-experienced comparison.

Material: blood. This chain connects TRBV29-1 to TRBJ2-7, with 8 bases lining up with TRBD2. The source is an older man in good health. The CDR3 is CSVVSGGGEQYF. CDR3 DNA sequence: TGCAGCGTTGTTTCGGGGGGGGGCGAGCAGTACTTC.